Following are 8 T cell receptor beta chains from one sample sequenced in a study of identifying expanded T cells in peripheral blood. Sequencing was performed with immunoSEQ multiplex PCR; in TCRdb, only in-frame clones are kept and a portion is missing. The sample holds approximately 100,000 clones, around 89% seen once. Material for sequencing was blood. The receptors come from a person aged 18 to 70 in good health.

The rearrangement joins TRBV7-9 to TRBJ2-7; D possibly corresponds to TRBD2 (5 bases). CDR1 is SEHNR, CDR2 FQNEAQ, per germline (reference sequence). This CDR3 spans 14 amino acids. V lost 5 bases and J lost 3, with 14 bases in between. The CDR3 region has the DNA TGTGCCAGCAGCCCCCAGGCGGGCGGCTACGAGCAGTACTTC. It specifies CASSPQAGGYEQYF. Full variable domain (remainder filled in from reference TRBV7-9 and TRBJ2-7): DTGVSQNPRHKITKRGQNVTFRCDPISEHNRLYWYRQTLGQGPEFLTYFQNEAQLEKSRLLSDRFSAERPKGSFSTLEIQRTEQGDSAMYLCASSPQAGGYEQYFGPGTRLTVT.

The chain is built from TRBV9 and TRBJ1-1, with 12 bases that match TRBD1. With V trimmed by 3 bases and J by 7 bases, 16 bases remained unmatched. This CDR3 comprises 18 residues. Germline CDR1 reads SGDLS; CDR2 reads YYNGEE. The CDR3 region is CASSGAIQGQGASGEAFF. The CDR3 DNA follows: TGTGCCAGCAGCGGGGCCATTCAGGGACAGGGGGCTTCAGGTGAAGCTTTCTTT.

V and J are TRBV5-5 and TRBJ1-4, with D maybe TRBD1 (5 bases). The germline V and J ends were trimmed by 4 bases and 0 bases, with 22 bases remaining between them. The CDR3 runs to 19 residues. Looked up from germline, CDR1 is SGHKS and CDR2 is YYEKEE (reference sequence). CDR3 DNA sequence: TGTGCCAGCAGCCGAGCCCAGGGAGAGATGAATCCAACTAATGAAAAACTGTTTTTT. It encodes CASSRAQGEMNPTNEKLFF.

V usage is TRBV15 and J usage is TRBJ1-1, with D maybe TRBD1 (5 bases). CDR3 size: 16 residues. Germline CDR1 and CDR2: LNHNV and YYDKDF (reference sequence). Trimming pared 2 bases from V and 1 base from J, leaving 14 bases between. In DNA form, the CDR3 reads TGTGCCACCAGCAGACCCTGGGGGGGGAGGAACACTGAAGCTTTCTTT. This encodes CATSRPWGGRNTEAFF.

The chain is built from TRBV6-5 and TRBJ1-2; the match to TRBD1 covers 11 bases. The junction had 8 bases not matched to a gene; V was cut back by 6 bases and J by 8 bases. The V gene's germline CDR1 is MNHEY and CDR2 SVGAGI. The CDR3 consists of 14 residues. The DNA of the CDR3 is TGTGCCAGCAGCCGAAGGACAGGGGGCTTGGGCTACACCTTC. Translated: CASSRRTGGLGYTF.

There are a few counts of this clone. The CDR3 nucleotides are TGTGCCAGCTCCGGGGGGGGCCAGAACACCATATATTTT. Translating it yields CASSGGGQNTIYF. The V and J genes are TRBV28 and TRBJ1-3, with a weak D call TRBD1 (6 bases). Trimming stripped 8 bases from V and 7 bases from J, with 15 bases between. The CDR3 sequence is 13 residues long. The germline V gene encodes CDR1 MDHEN and CDR2 SYDVKM.

V is TRBV2 and J is TRBJ2-1; 13 bases align to TRBD2. There are 15 residues in the CDR3. Trimming at V came to 6 bases and at J to 5 bases, leaving 4 bases not matched to a gene. Germline CDR1 is SNHLY and CDR2 is FYNNEI. CDR3 DNA sequence: TGTGCCAGCAGGGGGACTAGCGGGAATCACAATGAGCAGTTCTTC. It is translated as CASRGTSGNHNEQFF.

This rearrangement joins TRBV4-1 to TRBJ2-3; no reliable D call. The germline CDR1 and CDR2 sequences are MGHRA and YSYEKL. Trimming pared 0 bases from V and 7 bases from J, leaving 8 bases between. The CDR3 runs 13 residues. Written as DNA, the CDR3 is TGCGCCAGCAGCCAAGATGCCGAAAATACGCAGTATTTT. This translates into CASSQDAENTQYF.